Sequencing of this T cell receptor beta chain was carried out in a study of T cell responses to AZD1222 COVID-19 vaccine (dated by TCRdb to the early 2020s). With regard to the full study: TCR sequencing covered 233 trial participants: about 210 given two doses of AZD1222 and 26 given two doses of MenACWY control vaccine. Trial participants were enrolled by age into subgroups of 18-55, 56-69 and 70-plus years, and around 150, 29 and 61 TCR-sequenced participants, respectively, were included in these subgroups.

Overall study outcomes, separate from this receptor: No day 14 peak-response samples were available, so repertoires were characterized only after the peak T cell response. Participants were mostly white British, with more females than males. The authors suggested clonal diversity may have been underestimated. Conclusions about previously exposed vaccinees were limited because only six AZD1222 recipients were SARS-CoV-2 seropositive at baseline. A significant rise in spike-specific TCR breadth and depth was observed after two AZD1222 doses relative to day 0 and relative to MenACWY recipients. Reportedly, almost half of the unique spike-specific TCRs recognized epitopes lying outside the regions that are mutated in the B.1.351 and B.1.1.7 variants. CD4 TCRs associated with the vaccine covered the entire spike protein, and the dominant responses were in regions 160-218 and 743-854. The 56-69-year group was small, and its depth increase did not reach significance, likely because of low power.

The sample's time point, from its label and the paper: about 28 days (+/-7) after the second vaccine dose. AZD1222 recipients given second doses at about 4 weeks or at about 12 weeks were pooled, since spike-specific TCR depth and breadth were not found to differ between the two schedules. The vaccinee samples were drawn from two UK trials, COV001 and COV002, one of which was a single-blind randomized controlled phase 2/3 trial testing AZD1222 (ChAdOx1 nCoV-19) in healthy adults. Trial participant PBMC samples were collected at day 0 and day 28 after the second dose for TCRbeta chain sequencing. The CDR3 regions of human TCRbeta chains were subjected to immunosequencing. The authors' pipeline ran thus. TCRs in the repertoires were compared against a reference library of SARS-CoV-2-specific TCRs that had been generated with the MIRA antigen-specificity platform. Breadth was defined as the fraction of unique TCRs that were SARS-CoV-2-associated, and depth was defined as the fraction of total T cells that were SARS-CoV-2-associated. Using the MIRA data, every spike-specific TCR was mapped to the spike region that the TCR reacted to and assigned to either a CD4 or a CD8 class. Log10-transformed breadth and depth values were compared by one-way ANOVA with Sidak's multiple comparisons tests. TCRdb re-hosts the immuneACCESS table, in-frame sequences only. Its copies lack some clones; in the studies checked, an unresolved V gene accounts for under half of them, and the cause for the rest is not known. The DNA was the basis for D and trimming; V, J and clone size are from that table. The sample table contains some 88,000 clones; only one count was recorded for 90% of them. The top ten constitute roughly 5.9% of the sample.

Points on this clone: Its antigen is still unknown. Base qualities are not provided; no much larger clone lies one nucleotide away.

The germline V gene gives CDR1 as WSHSY and CDR2 as SAAADI. The V end loses 7 bases and the J end loses 3 bases, and a stretch of 7 bases separates them. The CDR3 sequence holds 12 residues, the cysteine and phenylalanine included. The sequence is cut down to CDR3 DNA, 36 bases in frame from base 1. The sequence links TRBV10-2 to TRBJ1-5; matching of 5 bases hints at TRBD1 as the D gene. The specimen was peripheral blood, collected 28 days after the second AZD1222 dose. This TCR was recovered from an adult who received the AZD1222 COVID-19 vaccine. The CDR3 has the sequence CASKGTNQPQHF. The DNA sequence is TGCGCCAGCAAAGGGACCAATCAGCCCCAGCATTTT.